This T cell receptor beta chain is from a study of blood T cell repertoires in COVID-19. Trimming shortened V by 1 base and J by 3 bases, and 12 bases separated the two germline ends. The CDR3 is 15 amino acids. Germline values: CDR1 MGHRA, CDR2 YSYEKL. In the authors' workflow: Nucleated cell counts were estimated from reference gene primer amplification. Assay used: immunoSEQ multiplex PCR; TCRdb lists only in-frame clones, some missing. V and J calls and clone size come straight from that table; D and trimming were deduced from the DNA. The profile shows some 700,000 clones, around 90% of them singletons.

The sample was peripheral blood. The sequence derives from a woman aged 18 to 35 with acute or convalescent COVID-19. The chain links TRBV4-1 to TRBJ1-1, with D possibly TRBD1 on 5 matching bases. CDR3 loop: CASSQVGGSDTEAFF. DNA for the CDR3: TGCGCCAGCAGCCAAGTCGGGGGGTCGGACACTGAAGCTTTCTTT.